This T cell receptor (beta chain) was captured in a study of glioma-infiltrating T cells. The V segment lost 6 bases and the J segment 4 bases; nucleotides outside the gene matches: 12. The CDR3 is made up of 16 amino acids. Germline values: CDR1 WNHNN, CDR2 SYGVQD (reference sequence). The sample holds a few counts of this clonotype. Its antigen is currently unknown. General observations from the study: Above-expected tissue-blood divergence occurred in all gliomas, most in low-grade ones.

Using RNA template, CDR3s of TCR alpha and beta were amplified with iRepertoire arm-PCR. One-step reverse transcription and amplification started from approximately 100-400 ng of tissue mRNA or PBMC total RNA. TCRdb re-called the multiplex PCR reads with MiXCR, one entry per CDR3 protein. The sample shows approximately 130,000 distinct CDR3 sequences, about 25% of them seen only once. Sequencing was carried out using glioma tissue, nonneoplastic brain tissue, or PBMCs (not recorded which). The rearrangement uses TRBV10-1 and TRBJ2-3; 8 nucleotides align to TRBD2. The source is a human donor with low-grade glioma or glioblastoma, undergoing nonglioma brain surgery, or in good health (not recorded which). This CDR3 reads CASSPRGAGSSDTQYF. CDR3 in DNA: TGCGCCAGCAGCCCGCGGGGGGCCGGATCCTCAGATACGCAGTATTTT.